Described below is a single TCR beta chain sequence and its context. The target antigen is unknown. Germline CDR1 is SQVTM and CDR2 is ANQGSEA. The CDR3 has 17 amino acids. Carrying UMI labels, the TRB cDNA libraries were prepared through 5' RACE. TCRdb reprocessed the 5' RACE reads, keeping one entry per CDR3 protein, no DNA. The table for this sample gives under 150,000 distinct CDR3 sequences. The study sorted every CD8+ T cell subset in triplicate at 250,000 to 300,000 cells each. The data were obtained in a study of CXCR3-negative and CXCR3-positive naive CD8 T cells. Study-wide background: Per-library TRB read counts averaged about 1.5 +/- 0.3 million, adding up to around 140 million in total. Study-level findings and limits: TRBV-TRBJ usage matched between naive CXCR3-negative and CXCR3-positive cells but not between memory cells. Diversity ran similarly high across both naive subsets but far lower in memory CD8+ cells. Against CXCR3-negative naive cells, CXCR3-positive naive cells showed more hydrophobic TRB CDR3s.

The chain carries TRBV29-1 and TRBJ2-3; TCRdb outputs TRBD1, but without DNA this stays unchecked. Sequencing input: naive CXCR3+ CD8+ T cells from blood. As to subset: CD45RO-CCR7+CD27+CD95- naive CD8+ T cells expressing CXCR3 (TNR3+). This clonotype originated in a human donor in good health. Some clones in this sample may be carry-over from other donors' samples. The CDR3 is CSVEGLGEGFGSDTQYF.